This T cell receptor beta chain was captured in a study of CD8 T cells in Susac syndrome. Study-wide background: There were about six sequenced Susac syndrome patients with active disease and eight or nine in remission.

Reverse transcription of roughly 0.5 to 1 ug RNA used random hexamers. TCRdb recomputed calls from the immunoSEQ multiplex PCR reads with MiXCR, one row per CDR3 protein. The data contain under 200,000 distinct CDR3 sequences, roughly 91% of them singletons. The CDR3 extends over 15 amino acids. Germline trimming cut 9 bases from V and 9 bases from J; bases unmatched to any gene: 15. From germline, CDR1 is LNHDA and CDR2 SQIVND (reference sequence). The authors carried out high-throughput sequencing of TCR beta. They applied it to CD8+ and CD4+ T cells obtained from blood. The receptor's source is a human donor with Susac syndrome. The V and J genes are TRBV19 and TRBJ2-1; TRBD2 agrees at 9 bases. What was sequenced was CD4+ T cells from PBMCs. The CDR3 here is CASTRRGGYNGEQFF. DNA for the CDR3: TGTGCCAGCACCCGGCGGGGGGGCTATAACGGTGAGCAGTTCTTC. The full variable domain, with the rest looked up from reference TRBV19 and TRBJ2-1, is DGGITQSPKYLFRKEGQNVTLSCEQNLNHDAMYWYRQDPGQGLRLIYYSQIVNDFQKGDIAEGYSVSREKKESFPLTVTSAQKNPTAFYLCASTRRGGYNGEQFFGPGTRLTVL.